This T cell receptor beta chain was captured in a study of shared clonotypes between healthy human individuals. Study-level information: Ranging from 18 to 49 in age, donors were two women and a few men. General study points: Unshared clonotypes carried lower generation probabilities than those common to all four donors.

On this clone: Its antigen is as yet unknown.

The authors divided CD4+ cells into CD45RA+ naive and CD45RA-negative memory subsets. The J segment lost 7 bases and the V segment lost 4 bases, leaving 5 bases of the junction unmatched. Germline V gene data show CDR1 as ENHRY and CDR2 as SYGVKD. The CDR3 loop spans 14 amino acids. Sequencing used immunoSEQ multiplex PCR; TCRdb keeps in-frame clones, though not all of them. This table holds 2,500,000 or so clones, around 94% found once. Input material: naive CD4+ T cells sorted from blood. The subset here: CD45RA+ positively selected. The gene calls are TRBV10-3 and TRBJ1-5; TRBD1 matches at 9 bases. This sequence was found in a man aged 18 to 30 in good health. The CDR3 bases are TGTGCCATCAGTGGGACAGGGGTTCGACAGCCCCAGCATTTT. Residues: CAISGTGVRQPQHF.